This T cell receptor beta chain was identified in a study of T cells in Graves' hyperthyroidism and ophthalmopathy. This clonotype was found many times. Trimming removed 0 bases at V and 5 bases at J, with 10 bases between. Germline-derived CDR1 and CDR2 are MNHEY and SMNVEV (reference sequence). This CDR3 spans 14 amino acids. What was amplified from RNA transcripts were TCR beta CDR3 regions. An initial round of RT-PCR targeting the TCR CDR3 relied on the HTBI primer set. MiXCR, run by TCRdb on the multiplex PCR reads, gives a single entry per CDR3 protein. This sample carries 550,000 to 600,000 distinct CDR3 sequences, approximately 15% of them seen once, and the ten largest clones take around 7%.

Input material: blood. The TCR originated in a woman between 18 and 30 years old with Graves' ophthalmopathy. This rearrangement joins TRBV27 to TRBJ2-5, with a weak D call TRBD2 (6 bases). The chain's CDR3 is CASSLSSRGETQYF. As DNA, the CDR3 is TGTGCCAGCAGTTTATCTAGTCGGGGGGAGACCCAGTACTTC.